This T cell receptor (beta chain) was documented in a study of beta chain features in type 1 diabetes. General observations from the study: The influence of HLA type on TCRB rearrangement stayed undetermined. Among patients with Type 1 diabetes, TCRB CDR3s were moderately but significantly shorter in every one of the four CD4+ subsets.

The isolated RNA, all of it, was reverse transcribed, so expressed TCRB transcripts were what got sequenced. The assay was immunoSEQ multiplex PCR, and TCRdb's table has in-frame clones only and misses some. The sample contains roughly 240,000 clones, around 22% of which appear only once. Germline V CDR1 and CDR2: SQVTM, ANQGSEA. The V and J ends lost 2 bases and 2 bases, in that order; junction bases with no gene match: 3. The CDR3 has 13 residues. There are a few counts of this clone. The antigen remains undetermined. The sequencing sample was made of naive CD4+ T cells from blood. The chain couples TRBV29-1 to TRBJ2-7; 7 bases fit TRBD1. The source is a woman aged 25 to 39 with type 1 diabetes. Here the CDR3 DNA reads TGCAGCGTTGAAACAGGGGACCCCTACGAGCAGTACTTC. Amino acids: CSVETGDPYEQYF.